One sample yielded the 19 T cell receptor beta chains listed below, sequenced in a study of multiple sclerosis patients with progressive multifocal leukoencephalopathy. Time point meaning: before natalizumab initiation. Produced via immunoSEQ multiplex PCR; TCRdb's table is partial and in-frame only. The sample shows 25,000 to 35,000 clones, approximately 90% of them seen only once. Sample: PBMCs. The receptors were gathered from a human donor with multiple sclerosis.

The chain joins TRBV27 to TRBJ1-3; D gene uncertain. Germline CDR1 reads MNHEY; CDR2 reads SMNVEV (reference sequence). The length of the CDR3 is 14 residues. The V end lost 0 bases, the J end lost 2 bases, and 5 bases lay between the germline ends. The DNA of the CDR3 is TGTGCCAGCAGTTTATCGTGGACTGGAAACACCATATATTTT. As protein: CASSLSWTGNTIYF.

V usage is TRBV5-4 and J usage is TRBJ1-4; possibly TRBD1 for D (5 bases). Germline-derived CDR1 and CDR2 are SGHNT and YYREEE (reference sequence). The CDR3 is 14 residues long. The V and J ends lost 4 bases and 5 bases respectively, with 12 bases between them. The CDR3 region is CASSPGGGNEKLFF. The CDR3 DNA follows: TGTGCCAGCAGCCCTGGGGGGGGAAATGAAAAACTGTTTTTT.

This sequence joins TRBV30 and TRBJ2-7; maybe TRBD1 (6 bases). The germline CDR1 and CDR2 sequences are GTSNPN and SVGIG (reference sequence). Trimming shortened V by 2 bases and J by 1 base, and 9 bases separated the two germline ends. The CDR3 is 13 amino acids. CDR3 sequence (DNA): TGTGCCTGGAGTACAGGGTTATCCTACGAGCAGTACTTC. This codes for CAWSTGLSYEQYF.

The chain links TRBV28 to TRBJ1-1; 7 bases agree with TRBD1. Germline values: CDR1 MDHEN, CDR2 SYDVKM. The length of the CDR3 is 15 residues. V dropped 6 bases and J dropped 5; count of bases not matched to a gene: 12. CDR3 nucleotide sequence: TGTGCCAGCAGCCCAGGGGGACCACCGGGAACTGAAGCTTTCTTT. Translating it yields CASSPGGPPGTEAFF.

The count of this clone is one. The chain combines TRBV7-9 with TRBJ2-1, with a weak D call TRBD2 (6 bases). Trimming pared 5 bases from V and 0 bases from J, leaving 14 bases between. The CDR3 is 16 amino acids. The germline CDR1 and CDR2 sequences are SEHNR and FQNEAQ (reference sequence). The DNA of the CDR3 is TGTGCCAGCAGCCCTCAGCGGGTCTCCTCCTACAATGAGCAGTTCTTC. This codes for CASSPQRVSSYNEQFF.

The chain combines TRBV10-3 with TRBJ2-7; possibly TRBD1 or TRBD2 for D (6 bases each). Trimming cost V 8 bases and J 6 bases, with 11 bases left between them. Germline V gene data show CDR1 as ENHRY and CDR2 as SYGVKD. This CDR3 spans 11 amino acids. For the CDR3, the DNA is TGTGCCATCGCGGAGGGGGTCGAGCAGTACTTC. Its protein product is CAIAEGVEQYF.

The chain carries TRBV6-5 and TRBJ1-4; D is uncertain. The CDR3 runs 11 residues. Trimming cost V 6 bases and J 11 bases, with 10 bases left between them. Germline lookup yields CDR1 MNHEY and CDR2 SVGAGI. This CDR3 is CASSGGGKLFF. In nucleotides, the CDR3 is TGTGCCAGCAGCGGAGGAGGGAAACTGTTTTTT.

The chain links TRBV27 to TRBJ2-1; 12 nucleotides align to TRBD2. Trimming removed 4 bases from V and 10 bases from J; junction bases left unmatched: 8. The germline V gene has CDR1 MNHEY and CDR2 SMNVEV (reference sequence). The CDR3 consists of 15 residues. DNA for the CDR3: TGTGCCAGCAGTTCGGGGACTAGCGGGCTTCGAGAGCAGTTCTTC. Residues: CASSSGTSGLREQFF.

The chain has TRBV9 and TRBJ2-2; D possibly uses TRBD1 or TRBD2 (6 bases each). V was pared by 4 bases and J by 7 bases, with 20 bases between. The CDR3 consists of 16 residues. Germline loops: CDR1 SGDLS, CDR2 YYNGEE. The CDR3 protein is CASSPLGGGFGGELFF. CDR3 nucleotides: TGTGCCAGCAGCCCCTTAGGAGGGGGGTTCGGCGGGGAGCTGTTTTTT.

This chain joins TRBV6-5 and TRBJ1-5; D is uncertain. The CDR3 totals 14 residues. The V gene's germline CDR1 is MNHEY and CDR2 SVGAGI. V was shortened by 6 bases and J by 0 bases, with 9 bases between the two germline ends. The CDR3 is CASSPRVSNQPQHF. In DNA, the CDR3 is TGTGCCAGCAGCCCGAGGGTTAGCAATCAGCCCCAGCATTTT.

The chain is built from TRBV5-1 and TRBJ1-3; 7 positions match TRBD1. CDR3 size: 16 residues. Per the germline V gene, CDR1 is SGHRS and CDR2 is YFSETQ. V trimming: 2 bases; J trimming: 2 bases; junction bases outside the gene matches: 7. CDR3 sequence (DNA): TGCGCCAGCAGCTTCCTACAGGGGACTGCTGGAAACACCATATATTTT. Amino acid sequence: CASSFLQGTAGNTIYF.

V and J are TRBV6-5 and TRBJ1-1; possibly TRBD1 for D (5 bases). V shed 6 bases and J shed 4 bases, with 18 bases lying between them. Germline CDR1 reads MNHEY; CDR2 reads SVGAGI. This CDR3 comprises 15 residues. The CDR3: CASRTGRRVATEAFF. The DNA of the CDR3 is TGTGCCAGCAGGACTGGCCGCAGGGTGGCCACTGAAGCTTTCTTT.

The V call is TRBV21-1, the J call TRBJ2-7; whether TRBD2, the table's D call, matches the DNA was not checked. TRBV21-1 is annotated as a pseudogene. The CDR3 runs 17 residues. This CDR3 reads CASNLRTSGAHSYEQYF. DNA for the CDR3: TGTGCCAGCAACCTACGGACTAGCGGGGCCCACTCCTACGAGCAGTACTTC.

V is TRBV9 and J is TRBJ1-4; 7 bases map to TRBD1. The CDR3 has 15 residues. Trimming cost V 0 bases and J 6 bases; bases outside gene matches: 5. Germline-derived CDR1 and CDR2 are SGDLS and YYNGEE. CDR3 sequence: CASSVEGGHHEKLFF. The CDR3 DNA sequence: TGTGCCAGCAGCGTAGAAGGGGGCCATCATGAAAAACTGTTTTTT.

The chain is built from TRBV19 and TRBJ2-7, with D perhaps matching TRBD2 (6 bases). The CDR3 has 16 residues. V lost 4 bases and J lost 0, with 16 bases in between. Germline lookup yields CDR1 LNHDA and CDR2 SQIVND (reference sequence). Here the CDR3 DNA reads TGTGCCAGTAGTACCCGAGGGACGGGAGACTCCTACGAGCAGTACTTC. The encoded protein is CASSTRGTGDSYEQYF.

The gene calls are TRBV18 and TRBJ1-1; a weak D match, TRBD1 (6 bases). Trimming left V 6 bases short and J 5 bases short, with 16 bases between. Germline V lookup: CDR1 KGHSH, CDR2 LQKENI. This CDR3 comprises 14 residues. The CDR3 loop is CASSFQTGATEAFF. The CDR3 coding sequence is TGTGCCAGCTCGTTTCAGACGGGGGCAACTGAAGCTTTCTTT. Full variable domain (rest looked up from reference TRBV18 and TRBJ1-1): NAGVMQNPRHLVRRRGQEARLRCSPMKGHSHVYWYRQLPEEGLKFMVYLQKENIIDESGMPKERFSAEFPKEGPSILRIQQVVRGDSAAYFCASSFQTGATEAFFGQGTRLTVV.

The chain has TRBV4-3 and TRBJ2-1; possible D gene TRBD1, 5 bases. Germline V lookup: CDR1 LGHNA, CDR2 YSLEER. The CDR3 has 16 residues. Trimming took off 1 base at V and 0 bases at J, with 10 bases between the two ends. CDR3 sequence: CASSQVGRGSYNEQFF. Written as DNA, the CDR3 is TGCGCCAGCAGCCAAGTGGGTAGGGGCTCCTACAATGAGCAGTTCTTC.

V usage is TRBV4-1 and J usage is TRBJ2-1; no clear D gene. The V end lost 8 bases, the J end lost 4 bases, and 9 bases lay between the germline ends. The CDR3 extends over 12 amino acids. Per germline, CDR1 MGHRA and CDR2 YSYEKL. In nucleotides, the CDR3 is TGCGCCAGCTCTTACGGGTACAATGAGCAGTTCTTC. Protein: CASSYGYNEQFF.

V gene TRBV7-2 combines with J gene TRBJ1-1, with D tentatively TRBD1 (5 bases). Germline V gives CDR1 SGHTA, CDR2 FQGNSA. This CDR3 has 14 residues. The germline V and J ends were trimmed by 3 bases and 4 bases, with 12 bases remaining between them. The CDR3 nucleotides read TGTGCCAGCAGCTTGCAGGGTCGACGCACTGAAGCTTTCTTT. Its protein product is CASSLQGRRTEAFF.